Described below is a single T cell receptor beta chain sequence and its context. The entry originates in a study of blood T cell repertoires in COVID-19. Trimming cost V 1 base and J 2 bases; bases outside gene matches: 6. CDR3 length equals 16 residues. Per the germline V gene, CDR1 is MGHRA and CDR2 is YSYEKL. Generated by immunoSEQ multiplex PCR, the TCRdb table keeps only in-frame clones and is missing some. The sample lists approximately 210,000 clones, over 80% seen once, with 0.9% to 0.95% in the top ten. What was sequenced was peripheral blood. The V gene is TRBV4-1, the J gene TRBJ1-1; 8 bases line up with TRBD1. The receptor's source is a man aged 55-75 years with COVID-19, enrolled during active disease. CDR3 coding DNA: TGCGCCAGCAGCCAAGTTGTGGACAGGGTTAACACTGAAGCTTTCTTT. Translating gives CASSQVVDRVNTEAFF.